This T cell receptor (beta chain) was observed in a study of Tregs in tolerant kidney transplant recipients. Whole-study results and caveats: Biological reproducibility was not directly addressed in this study.

A word on this clone: Its antigen is currently unknown.

The ends lost 2 bases at V and 1 base at J; junction bases unmatched: 5. The CDR3 is 16 amino acids. Germline CDR1 is SGHRS and CDR2 is YFSETQ. Some clones are missing from TCRdb's copy, which holds only in-frame ones; the method was immunoSEQ multiplex PCR. This sample has hundreds of thousands of clones, with 65% to 85% found just once. Thawed PBMCs were FACS-sorted into unstimulated CD4+CD25+CD127- regulatory T cells, CD4+CD25- non-regulatory cells, CD4 and CD8 cells. The TCR was taken from a human donor in good health. Sequenced sample: CD4+ T cells from blood. The gene calls are TRBV5-1 and TRBJ2-1; 8 nucleotides align to TRBD2. CDR3 protein: CASSFFTSGSYNEQFF. CDR3 DNA sequence: TGCGCCAGCAGCTTTTTCACTAGCGGATCCTACAATGAGCAGTTCTTC. Full variable domain (rest looked up from reference TRBV5-1 and TRBJ2-1): KAGVTQTPRYLIKTRGQQVTLSCSPISGHRSVSWYQQTPGQGLQFLFEYFSETQRNKGNFPGRFSGRQFSNSRSEMNVSTLELGDSALYLCASSFFTSGSYNEQFFGPGTRLTVL.